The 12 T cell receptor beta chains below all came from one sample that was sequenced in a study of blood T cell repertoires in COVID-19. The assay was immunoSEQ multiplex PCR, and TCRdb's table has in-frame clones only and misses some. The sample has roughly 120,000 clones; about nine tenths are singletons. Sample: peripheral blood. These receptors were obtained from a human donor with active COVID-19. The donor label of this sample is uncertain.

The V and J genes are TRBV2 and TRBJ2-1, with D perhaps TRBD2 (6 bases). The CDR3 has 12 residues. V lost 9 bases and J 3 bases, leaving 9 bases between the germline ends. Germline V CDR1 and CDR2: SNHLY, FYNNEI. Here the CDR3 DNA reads TGTGCCAGTGGGACTCACTACAATGAGCAGTTCTTC. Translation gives CASGTHYNEQFF.

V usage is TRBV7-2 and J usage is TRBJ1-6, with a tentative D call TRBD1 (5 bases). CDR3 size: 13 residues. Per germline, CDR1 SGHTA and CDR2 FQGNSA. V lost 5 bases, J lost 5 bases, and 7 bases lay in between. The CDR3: CASSRQHNSPLHF. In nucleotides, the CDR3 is TGTGCCAGCAGCCGACAGCATAATTCACCCCTCCACTTT.

The CDR3 loop is CASSLLFPRSGSSYEQYF. CDR3 nucleotide sequence: TGTGCCAGCAGCTTACTGTTTCCTAGATCCGGCAGCTCCTACGAGCAGTACTTC. The genes are TRBV11-2 and TRBJ2-7, with D hard to call. Germline V gene lookup returns CDR1 SGHAT and CDR2 FQNNGV. This CDR3 contains 18 residues. V lost 2 bases, J lost 0 bases, and 20 bases lay in between. Looking up the rest from reference TRBV11-2 and TRBJ2-7 gives the full variable domain: EAGVAQSPRYKIIEKRQSVAFWCNPISGHATLYWYQQILGQGPKLLIQFQNNGVVDDSQLPKDRFSAERLKGVDSTLKIQPAKLEDSAVYLCASSLLFPRSGSSYEQYFGPGTRLTVT.

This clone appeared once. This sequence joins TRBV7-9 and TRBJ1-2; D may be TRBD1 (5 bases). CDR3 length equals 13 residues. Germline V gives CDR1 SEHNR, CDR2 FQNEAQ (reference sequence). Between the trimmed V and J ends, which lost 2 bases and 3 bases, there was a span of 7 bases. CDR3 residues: CASSLSTDYGYTF. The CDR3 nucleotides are TGTGCCAGCAGCTTATCGACAGACTATGGCTACACCTTC.

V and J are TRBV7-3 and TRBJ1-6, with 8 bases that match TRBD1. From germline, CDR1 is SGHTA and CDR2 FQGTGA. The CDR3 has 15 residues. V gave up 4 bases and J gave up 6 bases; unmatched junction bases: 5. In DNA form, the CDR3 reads TGTGCCAGCAGCTCGACAGGGGCAGGTAATTCACCCCTCCACTTT. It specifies CASSSTGAGNSPLHF.

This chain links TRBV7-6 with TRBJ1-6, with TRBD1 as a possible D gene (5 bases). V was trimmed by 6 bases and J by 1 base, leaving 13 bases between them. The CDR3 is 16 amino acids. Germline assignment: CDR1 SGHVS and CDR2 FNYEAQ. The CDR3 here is CASRETSGSYNSPLHF. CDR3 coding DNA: TGTGCCAGCAGAGAAACTTCAGGGTCCTATAATTCACCCCTCCACTTT.

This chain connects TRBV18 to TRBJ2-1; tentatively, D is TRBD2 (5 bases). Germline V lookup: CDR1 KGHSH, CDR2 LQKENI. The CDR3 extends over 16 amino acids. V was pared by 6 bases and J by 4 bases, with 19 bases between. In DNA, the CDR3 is TGTGCCAGCTCTCCGAAAGTGTTGGACTTTTACAATGAGCAGTTCTTC. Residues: CASSPKVLDFYNEQFF.

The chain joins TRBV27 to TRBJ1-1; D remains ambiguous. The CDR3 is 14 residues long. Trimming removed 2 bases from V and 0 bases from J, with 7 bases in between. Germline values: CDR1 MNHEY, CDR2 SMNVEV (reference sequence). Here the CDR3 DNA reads TGTGCCAGCAGTTTAAGCGGGATGAACACTGAAGCTTTCTTT. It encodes CASSLSGMNTEAFF.

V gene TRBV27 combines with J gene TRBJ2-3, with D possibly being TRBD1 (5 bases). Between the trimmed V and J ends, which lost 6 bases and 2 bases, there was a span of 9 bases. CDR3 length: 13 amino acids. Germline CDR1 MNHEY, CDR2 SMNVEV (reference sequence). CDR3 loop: CASSGQVTDTQYF. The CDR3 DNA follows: TGTGCCAGCAGCGGACAAGTCACAGATACGCAGTATTTT.

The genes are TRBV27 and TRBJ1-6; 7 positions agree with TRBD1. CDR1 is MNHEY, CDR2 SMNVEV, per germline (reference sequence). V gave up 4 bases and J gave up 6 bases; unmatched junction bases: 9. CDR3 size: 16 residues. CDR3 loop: CASSSSLRGSNSPLHF. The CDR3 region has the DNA TGTGCCAGCAGTTCATCCCTCAGGGGGTCTAATTCACCCCTCCACTTT.

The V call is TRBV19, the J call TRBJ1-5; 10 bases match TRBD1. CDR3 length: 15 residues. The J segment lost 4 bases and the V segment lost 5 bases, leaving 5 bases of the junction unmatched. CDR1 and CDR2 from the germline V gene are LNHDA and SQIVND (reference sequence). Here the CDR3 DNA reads TGTGCCAGTAGTGTGACAGGGGGCTTGAATCAGCCCCAGCATTTT. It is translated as CASSVTGGLNQPQHF.

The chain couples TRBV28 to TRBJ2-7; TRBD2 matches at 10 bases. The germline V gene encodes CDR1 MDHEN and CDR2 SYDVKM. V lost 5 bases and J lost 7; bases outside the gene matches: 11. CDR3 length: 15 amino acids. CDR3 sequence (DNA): TGTGCCAGCAGTACCGGGGCTAGCGGGGGCCTGGAGCAGTACTTC. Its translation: CASSTGASGGLEQYF.